This passage covers 27 T cell receptor beta chains from one sample sequenced in a study of regulatory T cells in long-lasting Graves disease. The time point: persistent/refractory GD, antithyroid drugs over 5 years with positive TRAb. Extracted RNA from PBMCs served as the source of the TCR library. According to the study, TCR beta libraries were built with iRepertoire HTBI primers and CDR3-region Arm-PCR. In TCRdb, the multiplex PCR reads were re-called with MiXCR into one record per CDR3 protein. The profile shows hundreds of thousands of distinct CDR3 sequences, roughly 20% of them singletons. The specimen comprised peripheral blood mononuclear cells (PBMCs), sampled when the disease was refractory, from a patient treated with antithyroid drugs. Every receptor here comes from a female donor with Graves disease.

The chain employs TRBV3-1 and TRBJ2-1; D perhaps matches TRBD2 (6 bases). V gave up 0 bases and J gave up 3 bases, with 12 bases separating them. This CDR3 has 16 residues. The germline V gene encodes CDR1 LGHDT and CDR2 YNNKEL (reference sequence). CDR3 nucleotide sequence: TGTGCCAGCAGCCAAGACAGGTTTAGCGGCTACAATGAGCAGTTCTTC. Translation: CASSQDRFSGYNEQFF.

The table lists this clonotype with a few counts. The chain carries TRBV6-6 and TRBJ2-7; 9 nucleotides agree with TRBD2. Trimming took 0 bases from V and 3 from J; bases not matched to a gene: 6. The germline gives CDR1 MNHNY, CDR2 SVGAGI (reference sequence). The CDR3 covers 16 residues. This chain's CDR3 is CASSYSSLAGIYEQYF. The CDR3 nucleotides read TGTGCCAGCAGTTACTCGAGTCTAGCGGGAATCTACGAGCAGTACTTC.

V gene TRBV11-3 combines with J gene TRBJ2-2; 9 nucleotides align to TRBD1. The germline gives CDR1 SGHNT, CDR2 YENEEA. Losses at the gene ends were 4 bases for V and 7 bases for J; bases not matched to a gene: 10. CDR3 length: 16 amino acids. The CDR3 bases are TGTGCCAGCAGCTCCGCTGGGGGACAGGGCGGCGGGGAGCTGTTTTTT. The encoded protein is CASSSAGGQGGGELFF.

This clonotype was recorded at least ten times. The chain uses TRBV6-2 or TRBV6-3 and TRBJ1-4, with D perhaps TRBD1 (5 bases). Germline V gene data show CDR1 as MNHEY and CDR2 as SVGEGT. The CDR3 totals 15 residues. V was trimmed by 2 bases and J by 4 bases, leaving 11 bases between them. The CDR3 DNA reads as TGTGCCAGCAGTTACGGGACGGCCTATAATGAAAAACTGTTTTTT. Its protein is CASSYGTAYNEKLFF.

This clonotype was observed many times. At one of its ends the junction is not consistent with the germline gene, which may arise from a read error. The J gene is TRBJ1-5, the V gene TRBV20-1, with D possibly TRBD1 on 5 matching bases. The CDR3 length is 14 residues. Germline CDR1 and CDR2: DFQATT and SNEGSKA (reference sequence). The CDR3 nucleotides are TGCAGTGCTGGAGACCAGGGATTTAATCAGCCCCAGCATTTT. As protein: CSAGDQGFNQPQHF.

A word on this clonotype: A much larger clone lies one base from this, so it may be a read error. The missing conserved phenylalanine or tryptophan at the end of this CDR3 makes a read error likely. This chain joins TRBV15 and TRBJ2-7; 9 bases line up with TRBD1. V lost 4 bases to trimming and J lost 5 bases; unmatched junction nucleotides: 12. The CDR3 contains 16 residues. Germline CDR1 reads LNHNV; CDR2 reads YYDKDF (reference sequence). The CDR3 DNA reads TGTGCCACCAGCAACTACCGGGACAGGGATTCCCACGAGCAGTACTGC. Protein: CATSNYRDRDSHEQYC.

J is TRBJ2-5 and V is TRBV6-5; 7 bases fit TRBD2. Trimming removed 1 base from V and 1 base from J; junction bases left unmatched: 6. CDR1 is MNHEY, CDR2 SVGAGI, per germline. The CDR3 length is 16 residues. The DNA of the CDR3 is TGTGCCAGCAGTTACTTGGGGGGAGGGACCCAAGAGACCCAGTACTTC. This encodes CASSYLGGGTQETQYF.

The chain links TRBV7-2 to TRBJ2-1, with TRBD1 as a possible D gene (6 bases). V lost 0 bases and J lost 3, with 12 bases in between. The CDR3 extends over 16 amino acids. The germline CDR1 and CDR2 sequences are SGHTA and FQGNSA. CDR3: CASSLAGARNYNEQFF. The CDR3 DNA reads TGTGCCAGCAGCTTAGCGGGGGCGAGAAACTACAATGAGCAGTTCTTC. The full variable domain, its missing parts supplied by reference TRBV7-2 and TRBJ2-1, is GAGVSQSPSNKVTEKGKDVELRCDPISGHTALYWYRQSLGQGLEFLIYFQGNSAPDKSGLPSDRFSAERTGGSVSTLTIQRTQQEDSAVYLCASSLAGARNYNEQFFGPGTRLTVL.

V and J are TRBV6-1 and TRBJ1-5; TRBD1 might be the D (6 bases). The V end lost 8 bases, the J end lost 7 bases, and 18 bases lay between the germline ends. The CDR3 loop spans 14 amino acids. Germline CDR1 and CDR2: MNHNS and SASEGT. Here the CDR3 DNA reads TGTGCCAGCCGACCAACAGGGTTGGGCCAGCCCCAGCATTTT. Translated, it gives CASRPTGLGQPQHF.

This clonotype showed up many times. J is TRBJ1-1 and V is TRBV11-2; weak D call: TRBD1 (6 bases). This CDR3 spans 14 amino acids. CDR1 SGHAT and CDR2 FQNNGV come from the germline V gene. V lost 5 bases, J lost 1 base, and 11 bases lay in between. Here the CDR3 reads CASSPRQANTEAFF. CDR3 coding DNA: TGTGCCAGCAGCCCGAGACAGGCGAACACTGAAGCTTTCTTT.

This clonotype showed up just a few times. The rearrangement joins TRBV29-1 to TRBJ2-7; D uncertain. CDR1 is SQVTM, CDR2 ANQGSEA, per germline. The CDR3 is 13 residues long. Trimming removed 4 bases from V and 1 base from J, with 11 bases in between. The CDR3 nucleotides are TGCAGCGTTGGGCCTGGGCCTTCCTACGAGCAGTACTTC. Residues: CSVGPGPSYEQYF.

This clonotype was seen at least ten times. This chain uses TRBV14 with TRBJ2-7; no definite D call. Germline CDR1 reads SGHDN; CDR2 reads FVKESK. The CDR3 sequence is 13 residues long. V was pared by 0 bases and J by 1 base, with 4 bases between. The CDR3 is CASSQEVSYEQYF. For the CDR3, the DNA is TGTGCCAGCAGCCAAGAAGTGTCCTACGAGCAGTACTTC.

The genes are TRBV20-1 and TRBJ2-3; 8 nucleotides agree with TRBD2. CDR3 length: 15 residues. The junction had 11 bases not matched to a gene; V was cut back by 6 bases and J by 3 bases. Germline V lookup: CDR1 DFQATT, CDR2 SNEGSKA (reference sequence). The CDR3: CSAIGRATRTDTQYF. DNA for the CDR3: TGCAGTGCCATCGGGAGGGCAACGAGAACAGATACGCAGTATTTT.

This clonotype was detected a few times. The chain uses TRBV13 and TRBJ1-1; D is undetermined. In germline, CDR1 is PRHDT, CDR2 FYEKMQ (reference sequence). Trimming cost V 1 base and J 0 bases, with 9 bases left between them. The CDR3 runs to 15 residues. This CDR3 is CASSLAGILNTEAFF. The CDR3 DNA is TGTGCCAGCAGCTTAGCGGGGATATTGAACACTGAAGCTTTCTTT.

A few counts support this clonotype. The chain couples TRBV7-8 to TRBJ2-1, with 7 bases fitting TRBD1. With V trimmed by 8 bases and J by 2 bases, 3 bases remained unmatched. The germline CDR1 and CDR2 sequences are SGHVS and FQNEAQ. CDR3 length: 13 amino acids. This chain's CDR3 is CASYDRAYNEQFF. Here the CDR3 DNA reads TGTGCCAGCTACGACAGGGCCTACAATGAGCAGTTCTTC.

This clonotype has a handful of counts. V is TRBV11-1 and J is TRBJ2-6; maybe TRBD2 (5 bases). Germline CDR1 and CDR2: SGHAT and FQDESV (reference sequence). The V gene lost 3 bases and the J gene lost 0 bases, with 12 bases spanning the gap. CDR3 length equals 17 residues. CDR3 sequence: CASSLFDGLSGANVLTF. The DNA for the CDR3 is TGTGCCAGCAGCTTGTTTGACGGACTCTCTGGGGCCAACGTCCTGACTTTC.

The table lists this clonotype with many counts. The rearrangement joins TRBV7-9 to TRBJ2-5; D possibly corresponds to TRBD2 (6 bases). Germline-derived CDR1 and CDR2 are SEHNR and FQNEAQ (reference sequence). CDR3 size: 16 residues. Trimming left V 3 bases short and J 0 bases short, with 14 bases between. The DNA of the CDR3 is TGTGCCAGCAGCTTTCTCGAGCGGGCGGACCAAGAGACCCAGTACTTC. Its protein is CASSFLERADQETQYF.

A few counts support this clonotype. The chain recombines TRBV4-1 with TRBJ2-7, with D unclear. The CDR3 has 14 amino acids. Germline CDR1 and CDR2: MGHRA and YSYEKL. The V end lost 2 bases, the J end lost 3 bases, and 11 bases lay between the germline ends. The CDR3 nucleotides are TGCGCCAGCAGCCAACCGGGCAGGAACTACGAGCAGTACTTC. Translating gives CASSQPGRNYEQYF.

The sample holds a few counts of this clonotype. The chain carries TRBV12-3 or TRBV12-4 and TRBJ1-1, with D uncertain. V lost 5 bases and J lost 4, with 11 bases in between. The CDR3 has 13 amino acids. In DNA form, the CDR3 reads TGTGCCAGCAGTGGCGGATTGGTCACTGAAGCTTTCTTT. Residues: CASSGGLVTEAFF.

The sample holds one count of this clonotype. One junction end does not reproduce the germline sequence, and a read error may be involved. The chain combines TRBV27 with TRBJ2-2; 10 bases are shared with TRBD1. Germline V gene sequence: CDR1 MNHEY, CDR2 SMNVEV (reference sequence). CDR3 size: 15 residues. The CDR3 DNA sequence: TGTGCCAGCAGTTTTGGGACAGGGGTTGCCGGGGGGCTGTTTTTT. This sequence encodes CASSFGTGVAGGLFF.

The chain carries TRBV15 and TRBJ1-4; no firm D call. Germline values: CDR1 LNHNV, CDR2 YYDKDF (reference sequence). Trimming removed 5 bases from V and 4 bases from J, with 17 bases in between. The CDR3 runs 16 residues. The CDR3 here is CATSGRRVLNNEKLFF. The CDR3, as DNA: TGTGCCACCAGCGGTAGGCGGGTCCTAAATAATGAAAAACTGTTTTTT.

The chain joins TRBV7-2 to TRBJ1-4, with a weak D call TRBD1 (5 bases). Germline CDR1 SGHTA, CDR2 FQGNSA. The CDR3 has 16 amino acids. With 5 bases removed from V and 5 bases from J, the gap between germline ends came to 18 bases. CDR3 sequence: CASSRFQRGGNEKLFF. The CDR3 DNA is TGTGCCAGCAGCCGGTTTCAGCGGGGGGGAAATGAAAAACTGTTTTTT.

The CDR3 nucleotides read TGTGCCACCAGTGGACAGGGTAACACTGAAGCTTTCTTT. Translated: CATSGQGNTEAFF. The chain combines TRBV24-1 with TRBJ1-1, with TRBD1 identical over 7 bases. This CDR3 contains 13 residues. Germline assignment: CDR1 KGHDR and CDR2 SFDVKD. V was clipped by 5 bases and J by 2 bases; unmatched bases: 1.

This clonotype showed up many times. This rearrangement joins TRBV6-1 to TRBJ1-1; TRBD1 might be the D (6 bases). Looked up from germline, CDR1 is MNHNS and CDR2 is SASEGT. The CDR3 is 18 residues long. The V and J ends lost 6 bases and 0 bases respectively, with 23 bases between them. Here the CDR3 DNA reads TGTGCCAGCAGACCCGAGCCCGCTCGGGGGCTCCTGAACACTGAAGCTTTCTTT. Protein: CASRPEPARGLLNTEAFF.

This chain joins TRBV27 and TRBJ2-7; D is uncertain. The CDR3 consists of 12 residues. Trimming removed 5 bases at V and 5 bases at J, with 10 bases between. Germline V gives CDR1 MNHEY, CDR2 SMNVEV (reference sequence). CDR3 loop: CASSRFGNEQYF. CDR3 sequence (DNA): TGTGCCAGCAGTCGGTTTGGGAACGAGCAGTACTTC.

This clonotype was counted many times. This chain joins TRBV7-9 and TRBJ2-7; possible D gene TRBD1, 5 bases. Trimming removed 6 bases from V and 5 bases from J, with 23 bases in between. This CDR3 is built from 16 residues. CDR1 is SEHNR, CDR2 FQNEAQ, per germline (reference sequence). DNA for the CDR3: TGTGCCAGCAGTCCAGATCAGGGAAGTCTGTGGAACGAGCAGTACTTC. Amino acids: CASSPDQGSLWNEQYF.

This clonotype has ten or more counts. The chain is built from TRBV6-2 or TRBV6-3 and TRBJ2-7; no reliable D call. The V end lost 0 bases, the J end lost 3 bases, and 15 bases lay between the germline ends. The CDR3 extends over 16 amino acids. CDR1 MNHEY and CDR2 SVGEGT come from the germline V gene. CDR3 region: CASSYSTAVVGYEQYF. For the CDR3, the DNA is TGTGCCAGCAGTTACTCGACGGCGGTAGTGGGCTACGAGCAGTACTTC.